The entry below gives a single T cell receptor beta chain sequence along with its context. The sample belongs to a study of CD8 T cells in Susac syndrome. Study-wide context: Each patient with Susac syndrome, at the time of blood draw, was therapy-naive, on corticosteroids, or on intravenous immunoglobulin alone.

The RNA, about 0.45 to 1 ug, was put through reverse transcription using random hexamers. The authors amplified TCR beta CDR3 across 54 Vbeta and 13 Jbeta using immunoSEQ multiplex PCR. Using its own MiXCR run on the immunoSEQ multiplex PCR reads, TCRdb lists one record per CDR3 protein. Among 110,000 to 150,000 distinct CDR3 sequences listed, 90% to 96% were seen once. This sequence was found in a human donor with Susac syndrome. Sample: CD4+ T cells from PBMCs.

This chain's CDR3 is CSAHRGYEQFF. CDR3 nucleotide sequence: TGCAGTGCTCACCGGGGTTATGAGCAGTTCTTC. The genes are TRBV20-1 and TRBJ2-1, with D possibly TRBD2 on 5 matching bases. CDR1 and CDR2 from the germline V gene are DFQATT and SNEGSKA (reference sequence). The CDR3 is 11 amino acids. Trimming shortened V by 5 bases and J by 8 bases, and 10 bases separated the two germline ends.